This TCR beta chain was sequenced for a study of cytotoxic CD8 clonotypes in ibrutinib-treated CLL. Repertoires were generated with immunoSEQ multiplex PCR, while TCRdb's copy carries only in-frame clones and drops some. The sample lists more than 200,000 clones, 75% to 80% occurring once. This specimen consisted of PBMCs, obtained after 12 months of ibrutinib treatment. This receptor was identified in a human donor with chronic lymphocytic leukemia.

DNA of the CDR3: TGTGCCAGCAGCGACCAGACAGGGCCCACCGGGGAGCTGTTTTTT. Its protein product is CASSDQTGPTGELFF. This chain links TRBV9 with TRBJ2-2, with 7 bases identical to TRBD1. V shed 3 bases and J 4 bases; nucleotides not matched to a gene: 6. The V gene's germline CDR1 is SGDLS and CDR2 YYNGEE. The CDR3 loop spans 15 amino acids.